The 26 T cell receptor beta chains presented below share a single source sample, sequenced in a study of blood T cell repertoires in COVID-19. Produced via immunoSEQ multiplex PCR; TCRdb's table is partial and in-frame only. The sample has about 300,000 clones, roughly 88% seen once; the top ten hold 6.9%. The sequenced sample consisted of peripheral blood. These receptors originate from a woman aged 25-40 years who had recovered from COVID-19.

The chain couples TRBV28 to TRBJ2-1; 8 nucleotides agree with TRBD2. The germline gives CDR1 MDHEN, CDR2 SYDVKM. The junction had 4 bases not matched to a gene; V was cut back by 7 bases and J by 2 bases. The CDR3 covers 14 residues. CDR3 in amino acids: CASTVGGAYNEQFF. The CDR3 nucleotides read TGTGCCAGCACAGTCGGGGGGGCCTACAATGAGCAGTTCTTC.

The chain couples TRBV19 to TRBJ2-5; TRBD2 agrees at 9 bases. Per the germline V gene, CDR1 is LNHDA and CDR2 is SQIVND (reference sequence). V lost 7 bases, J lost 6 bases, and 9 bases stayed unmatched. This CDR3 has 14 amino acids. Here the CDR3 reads CASKASGGRQTQYF. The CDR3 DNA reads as TGTGCCAGTAAAGCAAGCGGGGGGAGGCAGACCCAGTACTTC.

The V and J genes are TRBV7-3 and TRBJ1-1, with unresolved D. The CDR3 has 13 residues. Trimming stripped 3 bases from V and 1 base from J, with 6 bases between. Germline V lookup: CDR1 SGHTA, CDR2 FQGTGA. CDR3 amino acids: CASSFERNTEAFF. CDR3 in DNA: TGTGCCAGCAGCTTCGAGAGGAACACTGAAGCTTTCTTT.

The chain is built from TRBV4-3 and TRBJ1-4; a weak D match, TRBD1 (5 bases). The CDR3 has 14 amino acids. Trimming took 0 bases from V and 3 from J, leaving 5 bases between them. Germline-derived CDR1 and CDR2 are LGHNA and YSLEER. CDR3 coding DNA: TGCGCCAGCAGCCAAGACAGGGCTAATGAAAAACTGTTTTTT. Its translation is CASSQDRANEKLFF.

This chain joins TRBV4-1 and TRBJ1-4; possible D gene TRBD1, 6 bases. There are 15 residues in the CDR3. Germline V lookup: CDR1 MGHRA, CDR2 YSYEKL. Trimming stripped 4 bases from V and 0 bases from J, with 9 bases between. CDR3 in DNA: TGCGCCAGCAGCCTACAGGGTGCAACTAATGAAAAACTGTTTTTT. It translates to CASSLQGATNEKLFF.

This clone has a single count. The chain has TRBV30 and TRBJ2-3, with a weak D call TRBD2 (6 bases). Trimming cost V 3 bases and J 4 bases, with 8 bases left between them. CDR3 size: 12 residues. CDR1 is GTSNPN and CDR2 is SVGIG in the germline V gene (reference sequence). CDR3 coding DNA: TGTGCCTGGAGCCCGGGGGCAGATACGCAGTATTTT. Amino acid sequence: CAWSPGADTQYF.

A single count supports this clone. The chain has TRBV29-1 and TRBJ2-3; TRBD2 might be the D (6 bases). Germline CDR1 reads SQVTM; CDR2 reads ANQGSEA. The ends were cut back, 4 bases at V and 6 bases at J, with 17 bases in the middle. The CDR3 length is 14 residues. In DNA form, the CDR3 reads TGCAGCGTTGCCTTCGGACTATCCGGGGATACGCAGTATTTT. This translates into CSVAFGLSGDTQYF.

The CDR3 sequence: CASAPGLSYEQYF. The CDR3 nucleotides read TGTGCCAGTGCCCCCGGTCTATCCTACGAGCAGTACTTC. The rearrangement joins TRBV19 to TRBJ2-7; D call uncertain. Germline CDR1 is LNHDA and CDR2 is SQIVND (reference sequence). The germline V and J ends were trimmed by 8 bases and 1 base, with 12 bases remaining between them. The CDR3 extends over 13 amino acids.

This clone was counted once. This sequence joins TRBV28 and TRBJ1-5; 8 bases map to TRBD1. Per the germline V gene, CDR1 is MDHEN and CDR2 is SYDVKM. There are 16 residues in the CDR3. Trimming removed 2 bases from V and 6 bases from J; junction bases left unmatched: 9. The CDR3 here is CASSLAQGAGGQPQHF. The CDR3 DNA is TGTGCCAGCAGTTTAGCCCAGGGGGCAGGAGGTCAGCCCCAGCATTTT.

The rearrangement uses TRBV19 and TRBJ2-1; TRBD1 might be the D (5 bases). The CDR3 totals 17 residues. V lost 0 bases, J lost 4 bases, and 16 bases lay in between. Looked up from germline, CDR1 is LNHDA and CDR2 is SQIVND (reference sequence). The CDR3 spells CASSIDISPPGYNEQFF. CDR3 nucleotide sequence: TGTGCCAGTAGTATAGATATTAGCCCACCAGGGTACAATGAGCAGTTCTTC.

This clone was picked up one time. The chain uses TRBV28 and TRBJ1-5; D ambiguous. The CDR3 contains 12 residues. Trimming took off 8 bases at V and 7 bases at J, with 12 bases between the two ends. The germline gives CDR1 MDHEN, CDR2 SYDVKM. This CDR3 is CASDGREQPQHF. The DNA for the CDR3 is TGTGCCAGCGACGGGAGAGAACAGCCCCAGCATTTT.

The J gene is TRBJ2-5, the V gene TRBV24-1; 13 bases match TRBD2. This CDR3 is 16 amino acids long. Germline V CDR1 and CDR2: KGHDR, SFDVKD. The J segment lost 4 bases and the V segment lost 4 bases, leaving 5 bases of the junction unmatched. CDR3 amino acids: CATSDPGLAGAETQYF. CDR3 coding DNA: TGTGCCACCAGTGACCCCGGACTAGCGGGGGCAGAGACCCAGTACTTC.

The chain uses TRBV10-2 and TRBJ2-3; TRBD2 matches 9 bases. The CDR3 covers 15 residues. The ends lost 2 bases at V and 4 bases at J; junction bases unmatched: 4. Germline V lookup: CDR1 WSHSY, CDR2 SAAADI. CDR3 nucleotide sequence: TGCGCCAGCAGTGAGAGGCGGGGGGGGGCAGATACGCAGTATTTT. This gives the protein CASSERRGGADTQYF.

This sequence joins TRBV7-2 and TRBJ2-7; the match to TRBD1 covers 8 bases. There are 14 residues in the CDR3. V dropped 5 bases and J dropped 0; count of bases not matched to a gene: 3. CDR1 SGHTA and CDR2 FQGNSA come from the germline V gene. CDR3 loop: CASSQGQGSYEQYF. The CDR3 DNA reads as TGTGCCAGCAGCCAAGGACAGGGCTCCTACGAGCAGTACTTC.

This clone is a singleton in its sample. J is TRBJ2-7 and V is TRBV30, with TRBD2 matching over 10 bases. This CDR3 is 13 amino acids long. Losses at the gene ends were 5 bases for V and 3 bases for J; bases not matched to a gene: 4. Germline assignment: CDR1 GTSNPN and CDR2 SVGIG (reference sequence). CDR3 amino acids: CAWDTSGDYEQYF. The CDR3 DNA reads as TGTGCCTGGGATACTAGCGGGGACTACGAGCAGTACTTC. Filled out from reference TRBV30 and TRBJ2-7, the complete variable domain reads SQTIHQWPATLVQPVGSPLSLECTVEGTSNPNLYWYRQAAGRGLQLLFYSVGIGQISSEVPQNLSASRPQDRQFILSSKKLLLSDSGFYLCAWDTSGDYEQYFGPGTRLTVT.

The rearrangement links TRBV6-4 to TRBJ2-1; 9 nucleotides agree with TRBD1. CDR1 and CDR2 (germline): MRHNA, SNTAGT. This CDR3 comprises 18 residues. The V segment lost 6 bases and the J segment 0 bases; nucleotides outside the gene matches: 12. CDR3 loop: CASRRRGMGQGSYNEQFF. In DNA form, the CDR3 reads TGTGCCAGCAGGCGAAGAGGAATGGGACAGGGCTCCTACAATGAGCAGTTCTTC.

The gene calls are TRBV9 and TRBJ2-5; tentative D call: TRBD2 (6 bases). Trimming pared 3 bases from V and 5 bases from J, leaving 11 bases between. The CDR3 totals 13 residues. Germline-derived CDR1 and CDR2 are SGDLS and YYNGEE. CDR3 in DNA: TGTGCCAGCAGCGGGGGTCTAGCGGAGACCCAGTACTTC. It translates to CASSGGLAETQYF.

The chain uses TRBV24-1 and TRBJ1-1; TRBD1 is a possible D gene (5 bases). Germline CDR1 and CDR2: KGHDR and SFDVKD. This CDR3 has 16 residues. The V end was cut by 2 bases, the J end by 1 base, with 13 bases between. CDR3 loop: CATSDSPRGENTEAFF. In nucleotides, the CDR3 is TGTGCCACCAGTGATTCCCCTCGGGGGGAGAACACTGAAGCTTTCTTT.

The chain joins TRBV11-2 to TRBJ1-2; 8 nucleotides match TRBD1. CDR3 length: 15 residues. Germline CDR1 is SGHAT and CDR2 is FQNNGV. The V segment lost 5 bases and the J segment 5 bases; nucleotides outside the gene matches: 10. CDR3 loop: CASSPRRTGLYGYTF. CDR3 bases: TGTGCCAGCAGCCCCCGGCGGACAGGGCTATATGGCTACACCTTC.

The CDR3 sequence is CASSAMDLLANNEQYF. The CDR3 nucleotides read TGTGCCAGCAGCGCCATGGATTTACTAGCTAACAACGAGCAGTACTTC. V usage is TRBV7-2 and J usage is TRBJ2-7, with D maybe TRBD2 (6 bases). Trimming stripped 5 bases from V and 5 bases from J, with 22 bases between. This CDR3 comprises 16 residues. Germline-derived CDR1 and CDR2 are SGHTA and FQGNSA.

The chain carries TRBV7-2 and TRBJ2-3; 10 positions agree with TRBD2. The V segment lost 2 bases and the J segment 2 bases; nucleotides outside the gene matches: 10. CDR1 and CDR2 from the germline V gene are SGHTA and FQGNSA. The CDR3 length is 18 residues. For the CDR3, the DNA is TGTGCCAGCAGCTTAAAGTTCGCTAGCGGGGGAAACACAGATACGCAGTATTTT. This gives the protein CASSLKFASGGNTDTQYF.

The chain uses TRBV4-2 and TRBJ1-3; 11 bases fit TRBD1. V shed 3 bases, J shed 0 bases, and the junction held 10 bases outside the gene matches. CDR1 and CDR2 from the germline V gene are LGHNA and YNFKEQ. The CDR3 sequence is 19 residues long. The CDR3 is CASSQAGWTGGHSGNTIYF. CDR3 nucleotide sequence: TGTGCCAGCAGCCAGGCCGGTTGGACAGGGGGCCACTCTGGAAACACCATATATTTT.

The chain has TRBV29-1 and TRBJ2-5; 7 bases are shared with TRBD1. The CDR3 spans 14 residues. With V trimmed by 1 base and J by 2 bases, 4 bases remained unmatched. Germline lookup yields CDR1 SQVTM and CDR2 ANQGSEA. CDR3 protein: CSVEARDRQETQYF. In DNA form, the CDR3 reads TGCAGCGTTGAAGCCAGGGACAGACAAGAGACCCAGTACTTC.

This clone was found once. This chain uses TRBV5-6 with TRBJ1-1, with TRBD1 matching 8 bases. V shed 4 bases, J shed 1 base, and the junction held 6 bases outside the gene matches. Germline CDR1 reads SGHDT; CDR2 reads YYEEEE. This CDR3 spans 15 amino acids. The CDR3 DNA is TGTGCCAGCAGCACCCAGACAGGGGCGAACACTGAAGCTTTCTTT. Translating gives CASSTQTGANTEAFF. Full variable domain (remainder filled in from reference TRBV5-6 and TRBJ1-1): DAGVTQSPTHLIKTRGQQVTLRCSPKSGHDTVSWYQQALGQGPQFIFQYYEEEERQRGNFPDRFSGHQFPNYSSELNVNALLLGDSALYLCASSTQTGANTEAFFGQGTRLTVV.

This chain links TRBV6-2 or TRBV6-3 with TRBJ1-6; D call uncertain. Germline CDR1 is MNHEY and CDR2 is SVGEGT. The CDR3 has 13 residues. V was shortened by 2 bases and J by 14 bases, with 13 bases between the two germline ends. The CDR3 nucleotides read TGTGCCAGCAGTTACGATGTCGGTAGTTCCCTCCACTTT. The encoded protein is CASSYDVGSSLHF.

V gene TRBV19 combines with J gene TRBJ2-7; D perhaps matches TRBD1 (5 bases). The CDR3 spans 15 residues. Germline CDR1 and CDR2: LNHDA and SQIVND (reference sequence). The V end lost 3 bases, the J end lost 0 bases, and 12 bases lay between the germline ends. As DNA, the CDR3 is TGTGCCAGTAGTATGTCCCAGGGATTCTCCTACGAGCAGTACTTC. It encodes CASSMSQGFSYEQYF.